This passage covers 9 T cell receptor beta chains from one sample sequenced in a study of shared clonotypes between healthy human individuals. Produced via immunoSEQ multiplex PCR; TCRdb's table is partial and in-frame only. The sample has fewer than 400,000 clones; 74% are singletons. The sequencing sample was made of memory CD4+ T cells sorted from blood. The subset denotes: CD45RA-negative fraction. All receptors come from a man aged 25-40 years in good health.

The chain joins TRBV7-2 to TRBJ2-2; TRBD2 is a possible D gene (6 bases). CDR3 size: 16 residues. The V and J ends lost 6 bases and 4 bases respectively, with 18 bases between them. Germline CDR1 and CDR2: SGHTA and FQGNSA. The CDR3 DNA sequence: TGTGCCAGCAGGCGACTCGGGGGATCGGGCACCGGGGAGCTGTTTTTT. Protein sequence: CASRRLGGSGTGELFF. Looking up the rest from reference TRBV7-2 and TRBJ2-2 gives the full variable domain: GAGVSQSPSNKVTEKGKDVELRCDPISGHTALYWYRQSLGQGLEFLIYFQGNSAPDKSGLPSDRFSAERTGGSVSTLTIQRTQQEDSAVYLCASRRLGGSGTGELFFGEGSRLTVL.

The chain recombines TRBV19 with TRBJ2-7; D not resolved. V was clipped by 4 bases and J by 3 bases, with 10 bases between them. This CDR3 is 13 amino acids long. Germline values: CDR1 LNHDA, CDR2 SQIVND (reference sequence). The DNA for the CDR3 is TGTGCCAGTAGTAGTCAACAGCGCTACGAGCAGTACTTC. This gives the protein CASSSQQRYEQYF.

This clone was recorded a few times. The J gene is TRBJ2-3, the V gene TRBV4-2; no reliable D call. V shed 1 base and J shed 2 bases, with 10 bases lying between them. The CDR3 consists of 15 residues. The germline V gene encodes CDR1 LGHNA and CDR2 YNFKEQ. CDR3 coding DNA: TGTGCCAGCAGCCAAGGTGAAGGAGACACAGATACGCAGTATTTT. It is translated as CASSQGEGDTDTQYF.

This sequence joins TRBV30 and TRBJ1-2; TRBD1 matches 7 bases. Trimming took 4 bases from V and 7 from J; bases not matched to a gene: 6. The germline V gene has CDR1 GTSNPN and CDR2 SVGIG (reference sequence). This CDR3 is 12 amino acids long. In nucleotides, the CDR3 is TGTGCCTGGAACGAGGGGGCGGGTGGCTACACCTTC. It encodes CAWNEGAGGYTF.

V and J are TRBV9 and TRBJ2-5; 10 bases are shared with TRBD2. This CDR3 is built from 16 residues. The ends lost 0 bases at V and 5 bases at J; junction bases unmatched: 7. Looked up from germline, CDR1 is SGDLS and CDR2 is YYNGEE. This chain's CDR3 is CASSVAASGRFETQYF. The CDR3 DNA reads as TGTGCCAGCAGCGTAGCGGCTAGCGGGAGATTTGAGACCCAGTACTTC.

The V call is TRBV7-3, the J call TRBJ2-2; D is possibly TRBD1 (6 bases). Trimming left V 1 base short and J 0 bases short, with 24 bases between. Germline lookup yields CDR1 SGHTA and CDR2 FQGTGA. This CDR3 has 21 residues. CDR3 residues: CASSLRAVAFPGHANTGELFF. Written as DNA, the CDR3 is TGTGCCAGCAGCTTAAGGGCGGTCGCTTTTCCGGGACACGCGAACACCGGGGAGCTGTTTTTT.

About this clone: A read error may produce the germline difference seen at one junction end. This chain uses TRBV28 with TRBJ2-7, with TRBD1 matching over 9 bases. Germline V gene data show CDR1 as MDHEN and CDR2 as SYDVKM. The CDR3 covers 12 residues. The CDR3 coding sequence is TGTGCCAGCAGCCTACGGGACAGGGTTAACATCTTC. The encoded protein is CASSLRDRVNIF.

The genes are TRBV19 and TRBJ1-1; 7 bases are a match to TRBD1. Germline V gene lookup returns CDR1 LNHDA and CDR2 SQIVND (reference sequence). CDR3 size: 14 residues. Unmatched junction bases numbered 8, after V lost 6 bases and J lost 4 bases. The CDR3 DNA follows: TGTGCCAGTAGGGATTGGGGACAGACCACTGAAGCTTTCTTT. Its translation: CASRDWGQTTEAFF.

This clone turned up a few times. The rearrangement links TRBV10-3 to TRBJ2-5, with a possible D match to TRBD2 (6 bases). Trimming removed 0 bases at V and 5 bases at J, with 10 bases between. Germline V gives CDR1 ENHRY, CDR2 SYGVKD. This CDR3 is built from 14 residues. The CDR3 protein is CAISESIGSETQYF. CDR3 bases: TGTGCCATCAGTGAGTCGATCGGGAGCGAGACCCAGTACTTC.